The source of this T cell receptor (beta chain) is a study of response to subunit inactivated influenza vaccine. Study conclusions and caveats: The authors proposed limited new T cell recruitment per seasonal influenza vaccination.

This clonotype was seen more than once but under ten times. Antigen unknown. The CDR3 totals 13 residues. J was trimmed by 2 bases and V by 6 bases; bases with no gene match: 2. TCRdb itself ran the RT-PCR reads through MiXCR, one entry per CDR3 protein. The repertoire includes 800,000 to 1,000,000 distinct CDR3 sequences, 20% to 25% of them detected once, and roughly 10% sits in the top ten. The chain links TRBV12-3 or TRBV12-4 to TRBJ2-3; 7 bases match TRBD2. Sequenced here: PBMCs from blood, sampled 5 days after vaccination. The clonotype was recovered from a man aged 50 to 60 who received an inactivated influenza vaccine. The CDR3 spells CASSRDYTDTQYF. Here the CDR3 DNA reads TGTGCCAGCAGCCGGGACTACACAGATACGCAGTATTTT.